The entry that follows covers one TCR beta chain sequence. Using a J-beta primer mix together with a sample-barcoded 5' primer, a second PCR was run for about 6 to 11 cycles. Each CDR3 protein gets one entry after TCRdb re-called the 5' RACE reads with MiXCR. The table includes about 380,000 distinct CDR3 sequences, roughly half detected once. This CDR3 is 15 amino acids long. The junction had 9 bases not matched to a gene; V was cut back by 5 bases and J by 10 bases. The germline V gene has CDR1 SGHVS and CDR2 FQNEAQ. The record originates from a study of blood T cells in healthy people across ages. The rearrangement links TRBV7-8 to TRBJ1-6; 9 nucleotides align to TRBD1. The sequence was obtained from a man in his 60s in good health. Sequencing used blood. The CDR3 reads CASSPRDRVRSPLHF. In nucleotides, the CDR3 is TGTGCCAGCAGCCCCCGGGACAGGGTACGCTCACCCCTCCACTTT. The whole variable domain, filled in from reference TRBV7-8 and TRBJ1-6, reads GAGVSQSPRYKVAKRGQDVALRCDPISGHVSLFWYQQALGQGPEFLTYFQNEAQLDKSGLPSDRFFAERPEGSVSTLKIQRTQQEDSAVYLCASSPRDRVRSPLHFGNGTRLTVT.